This T cell receptor beta chain originates from a study of blood T cell repertoires in COVID-19. Germline CDR1 and CDR2: SGHRS and YFSETQ. The CDR3 sequence is 14 residues long. The V gene lost 4 bases and the J gene lost 4 bases, with 14 bases spanning the gap. TCRdb's copy holds only in-frame clones and misses some; the assay was immunoSEQ multiplex PCR. The repertoire holds around 400,000 clones, 70% to 90% seen once, with 2% to 2.5% in the top ten. The specimen sequenced was peripheral blood. The gene calls are TRBV5-1 and TRBJ1-1; no clear D. This TCR came from a woman aged 60-75 years with COVID-19, enrolled during active disease. CDR3 coding DNA: TGCGCCAGCAGCGCGGGTCTTACGGGCACTGAAGCTTTCTTT. It encodes CASSAGLTGTEAFF.